This TCR beta chain was sequenced for a study of blood T cells in healthy people across ages. CDR3 length: 15 amino acids. Germline CDR1 reads KGHSH; CDR2 reads LQKENI. Trimming shortened V by 6 bases and J by 4 bases, and 16 bases separated the two germline ends. Note on this clonotype: Antigen unknown.

Study findings and constraints: Naive CD4+ cell counts and diversity both ran higher in long-lived than in aged donors.

A second PCR, run for roughly 7 to 12 cycles, used a sample-barcoded 5' primer plus a J-beta primer mix. TCRdb reanalysed the 5' RACE reads using MiXCR and keeps one entry per CDR3 protein. The sample includes hundreds of thousands of distinct CDR3 sequences, around a quarter of them seen just once. These same data were also listed under a study on T cells of mothers and their children. From that paper: Three healthy Caucasian mothers and their six children were the donors.

The J gene is TRBJ2-1, the V gene TRBV18; the D gene could be TRBD1 or TRBD2 (5 bases each). The clonotype was recovered from a boy between 10 and 17 years old in good health. The sequenced sample consisted of blood. The CDR3 region is CASSRRDGAYNEQFF. The CDR3 nucleotides are TGTGCCAGCTCCCGCCGGGACGGGGCATACAATGAGCAGTTCTTC.